This T cell receptor (beta chain) came from a study of cytomegalovirus exposure and HLA in healthy donors. Study details: Among 150 million to 200 million T cells, an earlier analysis found 90 million to 130 million unique TCR beta sequences.

A multiplex PCR was run with 60 Vbeta primers and 13 Jbeta primers. Data came from immunoSEQ multiplex PCR; TCRdb stores just in-frame clones and leaves some out. The sample lists fewer than 200,000 clones, roughly four fifths occurring once. The CDR3 is made up of 17 amino acids. Losses at the gene ends were 5 bases for V and 5 bases for J; bases not matched to a gene: 15. CDR1 SGHNT and CDR2 YENEEA come from the germline V gene. The sample taken for sequencing was PBMCs. The source is a man between 40 and 49 years old in good health and CMV-seronegative. The V and J genes are TRBV11-3 and TRBJ1-5; 7 bases fit TRBD1. DNA for the CDR3: TGTGCCAGCAGCCCATATCCTCAGGACGGGACAGATCAGCCCCAGCATTTT. This sequence encodes CASSPYPQDGTDQPQHF.